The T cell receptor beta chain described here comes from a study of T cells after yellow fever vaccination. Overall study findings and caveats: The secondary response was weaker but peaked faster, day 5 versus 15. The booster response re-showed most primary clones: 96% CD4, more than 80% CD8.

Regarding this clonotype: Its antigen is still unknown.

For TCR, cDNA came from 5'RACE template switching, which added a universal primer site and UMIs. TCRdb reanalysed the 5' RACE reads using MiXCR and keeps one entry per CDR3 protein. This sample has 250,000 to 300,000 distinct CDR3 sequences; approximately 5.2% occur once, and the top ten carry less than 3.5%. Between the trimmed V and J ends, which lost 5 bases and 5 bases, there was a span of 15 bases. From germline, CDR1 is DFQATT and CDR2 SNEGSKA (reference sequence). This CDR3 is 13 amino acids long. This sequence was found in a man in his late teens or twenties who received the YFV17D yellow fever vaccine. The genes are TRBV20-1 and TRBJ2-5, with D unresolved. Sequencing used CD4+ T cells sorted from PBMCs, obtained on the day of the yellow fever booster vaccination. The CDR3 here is CSAPSQDGETQYF. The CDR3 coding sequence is TGCAGTGCTCCAAGTCAGGATGGGGAGACCCAGTACTTC.